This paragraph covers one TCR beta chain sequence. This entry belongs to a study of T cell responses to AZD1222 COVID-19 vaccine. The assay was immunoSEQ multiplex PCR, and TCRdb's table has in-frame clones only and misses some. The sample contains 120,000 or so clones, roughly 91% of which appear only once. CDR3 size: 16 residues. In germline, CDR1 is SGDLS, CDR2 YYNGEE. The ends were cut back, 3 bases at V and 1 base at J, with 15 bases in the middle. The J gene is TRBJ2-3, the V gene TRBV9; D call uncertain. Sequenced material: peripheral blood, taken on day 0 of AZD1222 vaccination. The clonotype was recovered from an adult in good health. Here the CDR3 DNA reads TGTGCCAGCAGCGAAGGCCCGAGTAGGGGCACAGATACGCAGTATTTT. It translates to CASSEGPSRGTDTQYF.